The 24 T cell receptor beta chains in this list originate from one sample, sequenced in a study of OX40 agonist ivuxolimab in advanced cancers. The method was immunoSEQ multiplex PCR; TCRdb's version includes in-frame clones alone and lacks a portion of them. Among tens of thousands of clones listed, less than 85% were seen once. Here the sequenced sample was CD4+ or CD8+ T cells sorted from blood, taken in a trial of the OX40 agonist ivuxolimab. These receptors originate from an adult with an advanced solid tumor such as melanoma, head and neck, liver or kidney cancer.

A single count supports this clone. The V gene is TRBV7-9, the J gene TRBJ1-2; no reliable D call. This CDR3 spans 12 amino acids. Trimming removed 4 bases at V and 8 bases at J, with 11 bases between. Germline CDR1 SEHNR, CDR2 FQNEAQ (reference sequence). The CDR3 reads CASSSRVGGYTF. Written as DNA, the CDR3 is TGTGCCAGCAGCTCGCGGGTAGGAGGCTACACCTTC.

The chain uses TRBV2 and TRBJ2-5, with unresolved D. The V and J ends lost 8 bases and 0 bases respectively, with 4 bases between them. Looked up from germline, CDR1 is SNHLY and CDR2 is FYNNEI. The CDR3 totals 11 residues. CDR3 nucleotide sequence: TGTGCCAGCCAAGACCAAGAGACCCAGTACTTC. The encoded protein is CASQDQETQYF.

V usage is TRBV19 and J usage is TRBJ2-7; 11 nucleotides match TRBD1. CDR1 LNHDA and CDR2 SQIVND come from the germline V gene (reference sequence). V lost 6 bases and J lost 0; bases outside the gene matches: 1. This CDR3 spans 14 amino acids. In nucleotides, the CDR3 is TGTGCCAGTAGGGGGACAGGGGGCTCCTACGAGCAGTACTTC. Encoded protein: CASRGTGGSYEQYF.

This chain connects TRBV10-3 to TRBJ2-3; TRBD1 matches 7 bases. The CDR3 sequence is 14 residues long. Germline CDR1 ENHRY, CDR2 SYGVKD. Trimming cost V 4 bases and J 4 bases; bases outside gene matches: 5. CDR3 DNA: TGTGCCATCAGTGGATCCCAGGGGGCAGATACGCAGTATTTT. It yields the protein CAISGSQGADTQYF.

The chain couples TRBV5-1 to TRBJ1-3; D is perhaps TRBD1 (6 bases). V was shortened by 0 bases and J by 0 bases, with 7 bases between the two germline ends. The CDR3 is made up of 15 amino acids. The germline gives CDR1 SGHRS, CDR2 YFSETQ. CDR3 nucleotide sequence: TGCGCCAGCAGCTTGGGACAGGTCTCTGGAAACACCATATATTTT. This codes for CASSLGQVSGNTIYF.

Note on this clone: This sample includes further DNA sequences coding for the same CDR3. The chain recombines TRBV7-6 with TRBJ1-5; TRBD1 is a possible D gene (5 bases). The length of the CDR3 is 15 residues. Looked up from germline, CDR1 is SGHVS and CDR2 is FNYEAQ. V lost 2 bases, J lost 4 bases, and 12 bases lay in between. CDR3 protein: CASSLQSGLNQPQHF. The DNA for the CDR3 is TGTGCCAGCAGCTTACAGTCGGGACTAAATCAGCCCCAGCATTTT.

This sequence joins TRBV7-3 and TRBJ2-1; 8 positions match TRBD2. Germline CDR1 SGHTA, CDR2 FQGTGA. CDR3 length equals 14 residues. Trimming at V came to 4 bases and at J to 8 bases, leaving 7 bases not matched to a gene. Written as DNA, the CDR3 is TGTGCCAGCAGCTCGTCGGGACTAGTCGATGAGCAGTTCTTC. Translation: CASSSSGLVDEQFF.

The CDR3 loop is CASSPRKVAGGRGDEQFF. The CDR3 coding sequence is TGTGCCAGCAGCCCCCGTAAGGTAGCGGGGGGTCGAGGGGATGAGCAGTTCTTC. V gene TRBV7-8 combines with J gene TRBJ2-1; 10 positions match TRBD2. This CDR3 is 18 amino acids long. V shed 5 bases, J shed 8 bases, and the junction held 18 bases outside the gene matches. Germline values: CDR1 SGHVS, CDR2 FQNEAQ.

The rearrangement uses TRBV5-1 and TRBJ2-1; the D call may be TRBD1 or TRBD2 (5 bases each). This CDR3 has 14 residues. Germline assignment: CDR1 SGHRS and CDR2 YFSETQ. V lost 0 bases to trimming and J lost 9 bases, with 13 bases between them. The CDR3 DNA follows: TGCGCCAGCAGCTTGGACGGGGCCCCGGGTGAGCAGTTCTTC. It specifies CASSLDGAPGEQFF. The full variable domain, in which reference TRBV5-1 and TRBJ2-1 provide the parts outside the CDR3, is KAGVTQTPRYLIKTRGQQVTLSCSPISGHRSVSWYQQTPGQGLQFLFEYFSETQRNKGNFPGRFSGRQFSNSRSEMNVSTLELGDSALYLCASSLDGAPGEQFFGPGTRLTVL.

The genes are TRBV27 and TRBJ1-5; no firm D call. Trimming took 3 bases from V and 0 from J, leaving 12 bases between them. Germline V gene data show CDR1 as MNHEY and CDR2 as SMNVEV (reference sequence). The CDR3 is 16 amino acids. The CDR3, as DNA: TGTGCCAGCAGTTTGACCGTAGGTTCTAGCAATCAGCCCCAGCATTTT. Amino acids: CASSLTVGSSNQPQHF.

The genes are TRBV9 and TRBJ1-3; D remains unclear. CDR1 is SGDLS, CDR2 YYNGEE, per germline. The V end lost 6 bases, the J end lost 2 bases, and 9 bases lay between the germline ends. The CDR3 consists of 13 residues. CDR3 sequence (DNA): TGTGCCAGCACAGGAGCGGCTGGAAACACCATATATTTT. Amino acids: CASTGAAGNTIYF.

V gene TRBV5-6 combines with J gene TRBJ2-7; D is possibly TRBD1 (5 bases). The CDR3 has 12 residues. Trimming left V 4 bases short and J 4 bases short, with 9 bases between. Germline V gene sequence: CDR1 SGHDT, CDR2 YYEEEE. CDR3 nucleotides: TGTGCCAGCAGCATCACAGGTTACGAGCAGTACTTC. Protein sequence: CASSITGYEQYF. The variable domain in full, with the rest retrieved from reference TRBV5-6 and TRBJ2-7, is DAGVTQSPTHLIKTRGQQVTLRCSPKSGHDTVSWYQQALGQGPQFIFQYYEEEERQRGNFPDRFSGHQFPNYSSELNVNALLLGDSALYLCASSITGYEQYFGPGTRLTVT.

The V and J genes are TRBV5-6 and TRBJ1-1, with D possibly TRBD1 on 6 matching bases. Per germline, CDR1 SGHDT and CDR2 YYEEEE. This CDR3 comprises 15 residues. V was pared by 2 bases and J by 1 base, with 12 bases between. The CDR3, as DNA: TGTGCCAGCAGCTTTAGGGGGTTTTCGAACACTGAAGCTTTCTTT. Its protein product is CASSFRGFSNTEAFF.

The rearrangement uses TRBV20-1 and TRBJ2-1; 8 bases match TRBD2. This CDR3 is 11 amino acids long. CDR1 DFQATT and CDR2 SNEGSKA come from the germline V gene (reference sequence). The CDR3 is CSGGGSNEQFF. The CDR3 region has the DNA TGCAGCGGGGGGGGTAGCAATGAGCAGTTCTTC.

The chain recombines TRBV6-5 with TRBJ2-1, with D hard to call. The germline V gene has CDR1 MNHEY and CDR2 SVGAGI. Trimming took 4 bases from V and 2 from J, leaving 9 bases between them. CDR3 length: 14 amino acids. CDR3 nucleotides: TGTGCCAGCAGTTTCCGGCCCGCCTACAATGAGCAGTTCTTC. As protein: CASSFRPAYNEQFF.

J is TRBJ1-1 and V is TRBV18; 8 positions agree with TRBD1. In germline, CDR1 is KGHSH, CDR2 LQKENI. CDR3 length equals 15 residues. Losses at the gene ends were 3 bases for V and 3 bases for J; bases not matched to a gene: 6. CDR3 DNA sequence: TGTGCCAGCTCACCCTTTGGGGGACAGGACACTGAAGCTTTCTTT. Its translation: CASSPFGGQDTEAFF.

The chain recombines TRBV30 with TRBJ2-3; TRBD1 is a possible D gene (7 bases). CDR1 is GTSNPN, CDR2 SVGIG, per germline (reference sequence). The CDR3 sequence is 13 residues long. Trimming took 5 bases from V and 5 from J, leaving 14 bases between them. CDR3 protein: CAWGGNRGDTQYF. Here the CDR3 DNA reads TGTGCCTGGGGGGGGAACAGGGGAGATACGCAGTATTTT.

The chain joins TRBV6-5 to TRBJ2-2; D uncertain. The CDR3 loop spans 14 amino acids. Germline V CDR1 and CDR2: MNHEY, SVGAGI. V was shortened by 2 bases and J by 1 base, with 5 bases between the two germline ends. The CDR3 DNA is TGTGCCAGCAGTTACGGTTTGAACACCGGGGAGCTGTTTTTT. Encoded protein: CASSYGLNTGELFF.

CDR3 sequence: CASSSGPGAYGYTF. In nucleotides, the CDR3 is TGTGCCAGCAGCTCGGGCCCCGGGGCCTATGGCTACACCTTC. The chain uses TRBV5-6 and TRBJ1-2, with D perhaps matching TRBD1 (5 bases). The germline V gene has CDR1 SGHDT and CDR2 YYEEEE. CDR3 length: 14 residues. V lost 3 bases and J lost 4, with 13 bases in between.

This chain joins TRBV30 and TRBJ2-2; D may be TRBD1 (5 bases). Germline V CDR1 and CDR2: GTSNPN, SVGIG (reference sequence). The CDR3 has 14 residues. V lost 5 bases and J lost 1, with 11 bases in between. The CDR3 nucleotides read TGTGCCTGGTCTCCTGGACAGAACACCGGGGAGCTGTTTTTT. Residues: CAWSPGQNTGELFF.

The chain links TRBV29-1 to TRBJ1-1, with D maybe TRBD1 (5 bases). The CDR3 covers 14 residues. V was shortened by 4 bases and J by 0 bases, with 12 bases between the two germline ends. CDR1 and CDR2 (germline): SQVTM, ANQGSEA. CDR3 amino acids: CSVVPGRVNTEAFF. The CDR3 bases are TGCAGCGTTGTCCCTGGCAGGGTGAACACTGAAGCTTTCTTT.

V gene TRBV7-3 combines with J gene TRBJ2-3, with unresolved D. Per germline, CDR1 SGHTA and CDR2 FQGTGA. CDR3 length equals 13 residues. Trimming removed 5 bases at V and 7 bases at J, with 13 bases between. In nucleotides, the CDR3 is TGTGCCAGCAGCCCCACTACGTCTTATACGCAGTATTTT. This codes for CASSPTTSYTQYF. The full variable domain, completed using reference TRBV7-3 and TRBJ2-3, is GAGVSQTPSNKVTEKGKYVELRCDPISGHTALYWYRQSLGQGPEFLIYFQGTGAADDSGLPNDRFFAVRPEGSVSTLKIQRTERGDSAVYLCASSPTTSYTQYFGPGTRLTVL.

The rearrangement joins TRBV7-3 to TRBJ2-6; D may be TRBD2 (5 bases). The CDR3 is 18 residues long. Germline CDR1 SGHTA, CDR2 FQGTGA. V was clipped by 2 bases and J by 3 bases, with 17 bases between them. The DNA of the CDR3 is TGTGCCAGCAGCTTATCAGCGGTAGGAACGGGTGGGGCCAACGTCCTGACTTTC. This sequence encodes CASSLSAVGTGGANVLTF.

This chain's CDR3 is CASSPIAGGLNEQFF. The CDR3, as DNA: TGTGCCAGCAGTCCAATAGCGGGGGGGCTCAATGAGCAGTTCTTC. The V call is TRBV2, the J call TRBJ2-1; TRBD2 aligns across 11 bases. The CDR3 length is 15 residues. Germline lookup yields CDR1 SNHLY and CDR2 FYNNEI. J was trimmed by 6 bases and V by 5 bases; bases with no gene match: 6.